This TCR beta chain derives from a study of cytomegalovirus exposure and HLA in healthy donors. Clones were sequenced by immunoSEQ multiplex PCR, and TCRdb holds only the in-frame ones, with some missing. The sample carries 90,000 to 100,000 clones, roughly 87% recorded once. The V and J ends lost 0 bases and 7 bases, in that order; junction bases with no gene match: 9. CDR1 is SGHRS and CDR2 is YFSETQ in the germline V gene. The CDR3 is made up of 15 amino acids. The sequencing sample was made of PBMCs. The source of this sequence is a man between 18 and 35 years old in good health and CMV-seropositive. The rearrangement uses TRBV5-1 and TRBJ2-7; 8 positions agree with TRBD1. This CDR3 is CASSLERTGSEEQYF. For the CDR3, the DNA is TGCGCCAGCAGCTTGGAGAGGACAGGGTCGGAGGAGCAGTACTTC.